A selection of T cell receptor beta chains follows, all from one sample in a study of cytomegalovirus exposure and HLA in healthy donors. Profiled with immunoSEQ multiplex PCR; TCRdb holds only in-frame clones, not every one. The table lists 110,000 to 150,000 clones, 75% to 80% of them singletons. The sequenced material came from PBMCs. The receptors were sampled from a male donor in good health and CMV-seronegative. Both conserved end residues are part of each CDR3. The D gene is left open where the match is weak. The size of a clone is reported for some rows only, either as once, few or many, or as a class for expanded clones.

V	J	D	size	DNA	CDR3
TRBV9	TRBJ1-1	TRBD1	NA	TGTGCCAGCAGCCCCCGGGACAGGGGGCGAACTGAAGCTTTCTTT	CASSPRDRGRTEAFF
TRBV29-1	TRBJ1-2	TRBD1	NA	TGCAGCGTTGGGGGACAGGGGGGCTACACCTTC	CSVGGQGGYTF
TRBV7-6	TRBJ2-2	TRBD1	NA	TGTGCCAGCAGAGGGACAGGGTGGGGGTTGGACACCGGGGAGCTGTTTTTT	CASRGTGWGLDTGELFF
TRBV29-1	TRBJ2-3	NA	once	TGCAGCGTTCAACAGGGAACCCCCGGGGATACGCAGTATTTT	CSVQQGTPGDTQYF
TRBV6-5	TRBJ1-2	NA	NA	TGTGCCAGCAGTTACTCAGGAGGGACTGGCTACACCTTC	CASSYSGGTGYTF
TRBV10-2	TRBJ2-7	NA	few	TGCGCCAGCAGTGTTGAGGGAAATGAGCAGTACTTC	CASSVEGNEQYF
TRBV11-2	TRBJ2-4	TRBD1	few	TGTGCCAGCAGCCTAGAGAGACAGGGGAACATTCAGTACTTC	CASSLERQGNIQYF
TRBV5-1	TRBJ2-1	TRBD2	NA	TGCGCCAGCAGCCCCGGACTAGCGGGATACAATGAGCAGTTCTTC	CASSPGLAGYNEQFF
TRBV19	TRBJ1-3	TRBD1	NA	TGTGCCAGTACCACCGGGACAGGGTCGAGCTCTGGAAACACCATATATTTT	CASTTGTGSSSGNTIYF
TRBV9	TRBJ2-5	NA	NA	TGTGCCAGCAGCGTAGGAGGAGAACAAGAGACCCAGTACTTC	CASSVGGEQETQYF
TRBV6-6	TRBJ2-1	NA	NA	TGTGCCAGCAGTTACCCCGGGACAATCGGCAATGAGCAGTTCTTC	CASSYPGTIGNEQFF
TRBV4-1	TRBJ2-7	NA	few	TGCGCCAGCAGCCGAGTTAGCGGAAACTCCTACGAGCAGTACTTC	CASSRVSGNSYEQYF
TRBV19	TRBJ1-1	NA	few	TGTGCCAGTAGGTGGAGGGAGAACACTGAAGCTTTCTTT	CASRWRENTEAFF
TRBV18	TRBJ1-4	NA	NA	TGTGCCAGCTCACCAACGGGGGTACCTAATGAAAAACTGTTTTTT	CASSPTGVPNEKLFF
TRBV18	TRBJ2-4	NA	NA	TGTGCCAGCTCACCACAGGATAGCGGATTATCCAGTCAGTACTTC	CASSPQDSGLSSQYF
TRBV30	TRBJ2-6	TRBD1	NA	TGTGCCTGGAGTGTAAGGGGGCGGCTCGGGGCCAACGTCCTGACTTTC	CAWSVRGRLGANVLTF
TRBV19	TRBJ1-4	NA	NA	TGTGCCAGTAGTGCACAGGATTCAACTAATGAAAAACTGTTTTTT	CASSAQDSTNEKLFF
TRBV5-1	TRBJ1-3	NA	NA	TGCGCCAGCAGTAACGCAGGGTCTGGAAACACCATATATTTT	CASSNAGSGNTIYF
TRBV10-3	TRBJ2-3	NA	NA	TGTGCCATCAGTGGAAAGACTAGCACAGATACGCAGTATTTT	CAISGKTSTDTQYF
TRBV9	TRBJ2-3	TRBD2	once	TGTGCCAGCAGCGTGGGAGGGCCCACAGATACGCAGTATTTT	CASSVGGPTDTQYF
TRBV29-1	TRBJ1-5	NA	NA	TGCAGCGTTCAATGGGCGTTGGAACAGCCCCAGCATTTT	CSVQWALEQPQHF
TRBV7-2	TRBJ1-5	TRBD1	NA	TGTGCCAGCAGCTTAAAACAGGGGGCTCAGCCCCAGCATTTT	CASSLKQGAQPQHF
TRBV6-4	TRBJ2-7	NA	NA	TGTGCCAGCAGTGAGACCCCGGGGACTGAGCAGTACTTC	CASSETPGTEQYF
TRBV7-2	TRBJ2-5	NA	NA	TGTGCCAGCAGCATGAGGGGACAGCGGGGGCTTTTGGAGACCCAGTACTTC	CASSMRGQRGLLETQYF
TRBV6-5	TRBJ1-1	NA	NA	TGTGCCAGCAGGATAAGGGGGGGTGAAGCTTTCTTT	CASRIRGGEAFF
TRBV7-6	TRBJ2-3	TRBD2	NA	TGTGCCAGCAGCTTAGAAGGCGGGAGCGGGAGTTTGGCAGATACGCAGTATTTT	CASSLEGGSGSLADTQYF
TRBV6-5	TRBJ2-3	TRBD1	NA	TGTGCCAGCAGTCGGACAGGGTCGAGCACAGATACGCAGTATTTT	CASSRTGSSTDTQYF
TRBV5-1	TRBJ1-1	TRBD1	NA	TGCGCCAGCAGCTTGATGGGACAGGGGGAAAAGACTGAAGCTTTCTTT	CASSLMGQGEKTEAFF
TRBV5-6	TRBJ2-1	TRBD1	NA	TGTGCCAGCAGCCGCGCGTTAACAGGGGGCAATGAGCAGTTCTTC	CASSRALTGGNEQFF
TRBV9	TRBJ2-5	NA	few	TGTGCCAGCAGCGTAGCGCCAGAACTACAAGAGACCCAGTACTTC	CASSVAPELQETQYF
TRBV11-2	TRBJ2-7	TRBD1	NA	TGTGCCAGCAGTCGCGACAGGGTCTACGAGCAGTACTTC	CASSRDRVYEQYF